The clone carrying this T cell receptor beta chain came up many times. The sample originates from a study of spatial heterogeneity in lung cancer. Every TCR cDNA molecule bore a unique molecular identifier. TCRdb analysed the 5' RACE reads with MiXCR anew, one entry per CDR3 protein. The sample includes around 75,000 distinct CDR3 sequences, 13% of them seen just once. The CDR3 is made up of 13 amino acids. The germline CDR1 and CDR2 sequences are ENHRY and SYGVKD. V lost 10 bases and J lost 8, with 17 bases in between. Time point described: sample taken at primary tumor resection. Unsorted whole RNA from tumor, nontumor lung or frozen PBMC underwent sequencing.

This chain connects TRBV10-3 to TRBJ1-4, with D unresolved. This receptor was identified in a male donor with early-stage non-small cell lung cancer. The sample consisted of PBMCs, taken at surgery. The CDR3 DNA reads TGTGCCACCTCGAACACAACGGGAGAAAAACTGTTTTTT. Translating it yields CATSNTTGEKLFF.